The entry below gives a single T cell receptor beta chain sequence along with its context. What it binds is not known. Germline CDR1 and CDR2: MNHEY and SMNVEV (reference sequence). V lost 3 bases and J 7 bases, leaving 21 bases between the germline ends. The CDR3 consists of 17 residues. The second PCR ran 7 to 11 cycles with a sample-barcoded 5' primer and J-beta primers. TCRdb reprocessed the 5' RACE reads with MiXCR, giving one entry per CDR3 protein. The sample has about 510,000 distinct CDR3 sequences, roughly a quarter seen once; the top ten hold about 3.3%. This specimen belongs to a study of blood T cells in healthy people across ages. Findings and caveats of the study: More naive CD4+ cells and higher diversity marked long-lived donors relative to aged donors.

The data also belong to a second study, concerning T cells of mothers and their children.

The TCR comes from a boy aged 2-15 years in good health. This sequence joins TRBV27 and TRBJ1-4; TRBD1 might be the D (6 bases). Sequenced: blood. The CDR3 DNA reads TGTGCCAGCAGTTTCGTAACCACGGGGGGCGCAGGTGAAAAACTGTTTTTT. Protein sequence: CASSFVTTGGAGEKLFF.